This entry is about one TCR beta chain. The antigen remains undetermined. Mismatch with germline at one junction end may stem from a read error. The CDR3 has 15 amino acids. The germline CDR1 and CDR2 sequences are SGDLS and YYNGEE. This sample was taken from a study of blood T cells in healthy people across ages. Study-wide findings and caveats: The authors considered diversity estimates from one million T cells to be underestimates. For the donors, CMV status was unknown and possibly confounded expanded clonotype changes.

With a J-beta primer mix and a sample-barcoded 5' primer, a second PCR ran about 6 to 11 cycles. Unique molecular identifiers of 12 random nucleotides labeled each cDNA. MiXCR was run by TCRdb on the 5' RACE reads, yielding one entry per CDR3 protein. Found here are some 670,000 distinct CDR3 sequences, roughly half of them singletons; the top ten hold roughly 13%. Those donating, healthy Caucasian individuals from Russia, were aged roughly 6 to 100. What was sequenced was blood. The sequence was obtained from a woman of 80 years or more in good health. The rearrangement links TRBV9 to TRBJ2-3; D remains ambiguous. CDR3 nucleotides: TGTGCCAGCAGCGTAGGGCCACACGACACAGATACCCAGTATTTT. It codes for CASSVGPHDTDTQYF.